Following are 26 T cell receptor beta chains from one sample sequenced in a study of T cells in Graves' hyperthyroidism and ophthalmopathy. It was RNA transcripts that yielded the amplified TCR beta CDR3 regions. A first-round RT-PCR of the TCR CDR3 used the HTBI primer set. TCRdb ran MiXCR on the multiplex PCR reads and lists one entry per CDR3 protein. The table has around 450,000 distinct CDR3 sequences, more than 15% seen once. The sequenced material came from blood. The receptors come from a woman younger than 30 with Graves' hyperthyroidism.

V gene TRBV6-2 or TRBV6-3 combines with J gene TRBJ2-7; a weak D match, TRBD2 (5 bases). The CDR3 sequence is 15 residues long. In germline, CDR1 is MNHEY, CDR2 SVGEGT. The V end was cut by 0 bases, the J end by 3 bases, with 12 bases between. The CDR3 loop is CASSYSLAAFYEQYF. DNA of the CDR3: TGTGCCAGCAGTTACTCTCTAGCCGCATTCTACGAGCAGTACTTC.

This clonotype came up many times. The rearrangement links TRBV6-2 or TRBV6-3 to TRBJ2-7, with TRBD1 identical over 9 bases. V lost 6 bases, J lost 3 bases, and 9 bases stayed unmatched. The length of the CDR3 is 15 residues. Germline CDR1 is MNHEY and CDR2 is SVGEGT. This CDR3 is CASSPRDRALYEQYF. The DNA of the CDR3 is TGTGCCAGCAGCCCAAGGGACAGGGCCCTCTACGAGCAGTACTTC.

This clonotype appeared a few times. The V call is TRBV18, the J call TRBJ2-7; 7 nucleotides agree with TRBD2. This CDR3 comprises 15 residues. Germline V gene lookup returns CDR1 KGHSH and CDR2 LQKENI. With V trimmed by 6 bases and J by 6 bases, 14 bases remained unmatched. The CDR3 region is CASSLATSATCEQYF. The CDR3 region has the DNA TGTGCCAGCTCCTTGGCCACTAGCGCAACCTGCGAGCAGTACTTC.

This clonotype showed up just a few times. It may be a read error: a sequence one base away is much more abundant. DNA of the CDR3: TGTGCCGGCAGTGAGAAGGCGAGAGGTCTTCATGGCTACACCTTC. It is translated as CAGSEKARGLHGYTF. The chain joins TRBV2 to TRBJ1-2, with D hard to call. This CDR3 is 15 amino acids long. Germline V gene data show CDR1 as SNHLY and CDR2 as FYNNEI.

This clonotype was observed at least ten times. The rearrangement joins TRBV20-1 to TRBJ2-3; TRBD2 matches at 12 bases. Germline V lookup: CDR1 DFQATT, CDR2 SNEGSKA (reference sequence). After removal of 5 bases from V and 2 bases from J, the junction contained 8 bases not matched to a gene. This CDR3 comprises 16 residues. CDR3 sequence reads: CSAGLAGGPFTDTQYF. The CDR3 nucleotides are TGCAGTGCTGGGCTAGCGGGGGGGCCTTTCACAGATACGCAGTATTTT.

This clonotype appeared many times. The chain uses TRBV12-3 or TRBV12-4 and TRBJ2-1, with TRBD2 matching 9 bases. Germline trimming cut 7 bases from V and 4 bases from J; bases unmatched to any gene: 5. This CDR3 contains 14 residues. The CDR3: CASIYSGGYNEQFF. CDR3 sequence (DNA): TGTGCCAGCATCTATAGCGGGGGATACAATGAGCAGTTCTTC.

As to this clonotype: As the CDR3 is not closed by the conserved phenylalanine or tryptophan, this likely results from a read error. The chain recombines TRBV24-1 with TRBJ2-7; D is perhaps TRBD1 (6 bases). CDR1 is KGHDR, CDR2 SFDVKD, per germline. The CDR3 spans 15 residues. The ends were cut back, 3 bases at V and 4 bases at J, with 15 bases in the middle. The CDR3, as DNA: TGTGCCACCAGTGATCCGAACAGGGCGCCATACGAGCAGTACCTC. It yields the protein CATSDPNRAPYEQYL.

In this sample, this clonotype turned up a few times. The chain combines TRBV5-1 with TRBJ2-2, with 8 bases fitting TRBD2. This CDR3 comprises 16 residues. Germline assignment: CDR1 SGHRS and CDR2 YFSETQ. The J segment lost 3 bases and the V segment lost 1 base, leaving 5 bases of the junction unmatched. The CDR3 region is CASSLFGGAYTGELFF. CDR3 DNA: TGCGCCAGCAGCTTGTTCGGGGGGGCCTACACCGGGGAGCTGTTTTTT. Looking up the rest from reference TRBV5-1 and TRBJ2-2 gives the full variable domain: KAGVTQTPRYLIKTRGQQVTLSCSPISGHRSVSWYQQTPGQGLQFLFEYFSETQRNKGNFPGRFSGRQFSNSRSEMNVSTLELGDSALYLCASSLFGGAYTGELFFGEGSRLTVL.

This chain joins TRBV12-3 or TRBV12-4 and TRBJ2-4; the D is unclear. The CDR3 totals 12 residues. The V end was cut by 3 bases, the J end by 7 bases, with 7 bases between. The CDR3 DNA reads as TGTGCCAGCAGTTTTGACTGGAACATTCAGTACTTC. It is translated as CASSFDWNIQYF.

This clonotype showed up many times. The genes are TRBV12-3 or TRBV12-4 and TRBJ2-5; D tentatively fits TRBD1 or TRBD2 (5 bases each). With 1 base removed from V and 2 bases from J, the gap between germline ends came to 29 bases. CDR3 length equals 21 residues. CDR3 bases: TGTGCCAGCAGTTTAGGGTATCGGGGTAGTCGATCAGGGCGGAATCAAGAGACCCAGTACTTC. Amino acids: CASSLGYRGSRSGRNQETQYF.

The J gene is TRBJ2-1, the V gene TRBV5-1; 15 nucleotides line up with TRBD2. The germline CDR1 and CDR2 sequences are SGHRS and YFSETQ. V lost 4 bases, J lost 2 bases, and 4 bases stayed unmatched. This CDR3 is built from 17 residues. CDR3 nucleotides: TGCGCCAGCAGCCGGACTAGCGGGGGGGGGACCTACAATGAGCAGTTCTTC. Translation gives CASSRTSGGGTYNEQFF.

The rearrangement uses TRBV5-6 and TRBJ1-2; a weak D match, TRBD1 (5 bases). Germline CDR1 reads SGHDT; CDR2 reads YYEEEE. The length of the CDR3 is 13 residues. Trimming cost V 4 bases and J 4 bases, with 11 bases left between them. CDR3 protein: CASSPGGSYGYTF. The CDR3 DNA is TGTGCCAGCAGCCCGGGGGGAAGCTATGGCTACACCTTC.

This clonotype appeared many times. This rearrangement joins TRBV3-1 to TRBJ2-1; a possible D gene is TRBD2 (6 bases). CDR1 and CDR2 from the germline V gene are LGHDT and YNNKEL (reference sequence). This CDR3 is 19 amino acids long. V shed 1 base and J shed 6 bases, with 25 bases lying between them. The CDR3 nucleotides are TGTGCCAGCAGCCAAGGCTTAGGACCGGCGGGAAGAACGGCCAATGAGCAGTTCTTC. This sequence encodes CASSQGLGPAGRTANEQFF.

The sample holds a few counts of this clonotype. The chain links TRBV6-2 or TRBV6-3 to TRBJ2-7; D uncertain. The CDR3 sequence is 13 residues long. V lost 4 bases, J lost 2 bases, and 9 bases lay in between. Germline lookup yields CDR1 MNHEY and CDR2 SVGEGT. CDR3 amino acids: CASSSRYPYEQYF. In nucleotides, the CDR3 is TGTGCCAGCAGTTCCCGGTATCCCTACGAGCAGTACTTC.

This rearrangement joins TRBV5-1 to TRBJ1-2; 8 positions agree with TRBD1. The CDR3 length is 16 residues. Germline CDR1 SGHRS, CDR2 YFSETQ. After removal of 4 bases from V and 6 bases from J, the junction contained 14 bases not matched to a gene. The CDR3, as DNA: TGCGCCAGCAGCCTTACAGTTATGGACAGGGAGGATGGCTACACCTTC. It encodes CASSLTVMDREDGYTF. The full variable domain, rest sourced from reference TRBV5-1 and TRBJ1-2, is KAGVTQTPRYLIKTRGQQVTLSCSPISGHRSVSWYQQTPGQGLQFLFEYFSETQRNKGNFPGRFSGRQFSNSRSEMNVSTLELGDSALYLCASSLTVMDREDGYTFGSGTRLTVV.

This clonotype was seen many times. V and J are TRBV29-1 and TRBJ1-1; D remains unclear. V shed 5 bases and J shed 0 bases, with 4 bases lying between them. The CDR3 contains 11 residues. Looked up from germline, CDR1 is SQVTM and CDR2 is ANQGSEA. This chain's CDR3 is CSVFLNTEAFF. The CDR3 region has the DNA TGCAGCGTTTTTCTGAACACTGAAGCTTTCTTT.

This clonotype was counted at least ten times. The chain is built from TRBV7-9 and TRBJ1-1, with D perhaps TRBD1 (6 bases). There are 16 residues in the CDR3. Trimming pared 5 bases from V and 3 bases from J, leaving 19 bases between. Germline loops: CDR1 SEHNR, CDR2 FQNEAQ (reference sequence). The CDR3 reads CASSPTEGVRDTEAFF. CDR3 nucleotide sequence: TGTGCCAGCAGCCCAACGGAGGGGGTAAGGGACACTGAAGCTTTCTTT.

This clonotype was seen repeatedly, ten times or more. This sequence joins TRBV7-8 and TRBJ2-7; D assignment may be TRBD1 or TRBD2 (5 bases each). The V end lost 0 bases, the J end lost 3 bases, and 15 bases lay between the germline ends. Germline V gene sequence: CDR1 SGHVS, CDR2 FQNEAQ. The CDR3 runs 16 residues. The CDR3 is CASSLAASRGVYEQYF. The DNA of the CDR3 is TGTGCCAGCAGCTTAGCTGCCTCGCGAGGGGTCTACGAGCAGTACTTC.

There are many counts of this clonotype. V is TRBV4-1 and J is TRBJ2-7; 7 bases line up with TRBD2. In germline, CDR1 is MGHRA, CDR2 YSYEKL. V lost 1 base and J lost 2; bases outside the gene matches: 5. This CDR3 is built from 15 residues. The CDR3 protein is CASSQGGGRTYEQYF. As DNA, the CDR3 is TGCGCCAGCAGCCAAGGGGGGGGACGGACCTACGAGCAGTACTTC.

This clonotype was counted many times. The chain recombines TRBV24-1 with TRBJ2-3; D ambiguous. The CDR3 spans 13 residues. Trimming cost V 4 bases and J 5 bases, with 9 bases left between them. CDR1 and CDR2 (germline): KGHDR, SFDVKD. DNA of the CDR3: TGTGCCACCAGTGACAGGAGTGAAGATACGCAGTATTTT. It is translated as CATSDRSEDTQYF.

This clonotype occurred many times. The chain links TRBV6-1 to TRBJ1-3; no clear D. Germline CDR1 reads MNHNS; CDR2 reads SASEGT. This CDR3 comprises 13 residues. V was trimmed by 7 bases and J by 4 bases, leaving 11 bases between them. CDR3 DNA: TGTGCCAGCATTTGGCCAGACGGAAACACCATATATTTT. Residues: CASIWPDGNTIYF.

The sample holds many counts of this clonotype. V is TRBV28 and J is TRBJ2-1, with a weak D call TRBD1 (6 bases). The V gene lost 7 bases and the J gene lost 2 bases, with 12 bases spanning the gap. Germline V gives CDR1 MDHEN, CDR2 SYDVKM. This CDR3 is 14 amino acids long. This CDR3 is CASTLRGPYNEQFF. The CDR3 nucleotides are TGTGCCAGCACCCTCAGGGGCCCCTACAATGAGCAGTTCTTC.

CDR3 in amino acids: CASSGAGRGSQPQHF. The CDR3 coding sequence is TGTGCCAGCAGTGGAGCGGGGAGAGGGAGTCAGCCCCAGCATTTT. This chain links TRBV2 with TRBJ1-5; no reliable D call. V gave up 4 bases and J gave up 6 bases, with 16 bases separating them. Per the germline V gene, CDR1 is SNHLY and CDR2 is FYNNEI. The CDR3 totals 15 residues.

This clonotype was seen ten or more times. V gene TRBV7-9 combines with J gene TRBJ1-4; tentatively, D is TRBD1 (5 bases). Germline V lookup: CDR1 SEHNR, CDR2 FQNEAQ (reference sequence). The CDR3 spans 15 residues. V was cut by 4 bases and J by 7 bases, with 16 bases left in between. CDR3 sequence (DNA): TGTGCCAGCAGCTCCCCAGCGGGGACGGGTGAAAAACTGTTTTTT. Translated: CASSSPAGTGEKLFF.

V is TRBV9 and J is TRBJ2-3; possible D gene TRBD2, 6 bases. This CDR3 is 15 amino acids long. Looked up from germline, CDR1 is SGDLS and CDR2 is YYNGEE. The ends were cut back, 0 bases at V and 5 bases at J, with 13 bases in the middle. The CDR3 here is CASSVVAASRDTQYF. The CDR3 DNA reads TGTGCCAGCAGCGTAGTAGCGGCTTCCAGAGATACGCAGTATTTT.

This clonotype was detected many times. The genes are TRBV11-2 and TRBJ1-3, with D maybe TRBD1 (5 bases). V gave up 5 bases and J gave up 0 bases, with 11 bases separating them. The CDR3 contains 15 residues. The germline CDR1 and CDR2 sequences are SGHAT and FQNNGV. The CDR3: CASSPLGGSGNTIYF. CDR3 nucleotide sequence: TGTGCCAGCAGCCCGCTTGGGGGCTCTGGAAACACCATATATTTT.